These 3 T cell receptor beta chains share one sample of origin, sequenced in a study of T cell repertoires in cytomegalovirus infection. Using its own MiXCR run on the reads, TCRdb lists one record per CDR3 protein. The profile covers approximately 600,000 distinct CDR3 sequences, with roughly 42% appearing a single time and about 48% taken by the ten largest. These receptors' antigens are unknown. Material: cultured PBMCs, obtained from culture after CMV antigen stimulation. The receptors derive from a human donor in good health (CMV status not recorded). Some clones in this sample may be carry-over from other donors' samples.

The CDR3 here is CASSREGRHRRETQYF. The CDR3 DNA follows: TGTGCCAGCAGTCGGGAGGGCAGGCACCGACGGGAGACCCAGTACTTC. V is TRBV28 and J is TRBJ2-5, with TRBD2 identical over 8 bases. Germline CDR1 MDHEN, CDR2 SYDVKM. CDR3 size: 16 residues. After removal of 5 bases from V and 5 bases from J, the junction contained 13 bases not matched to a gene.

This clonotype has more than one count but fewer than ten. The rearrangement links TRBV7-2 to TRBJ2-7; D is unresolved. Trimming stripped 1 base from V and 5 bases from J, with 18 bases between. This CDR3 has 16 residues. Germline loops: CDR1 SGHTA, CDR2 FQGNSA. CDR3 loop: CASSLGRAMLRDEQYF. The CDR3 DNA follows: TGTGCCAGCAGCTTAGGAAGAGCGATGTTAAGGGACGAGCAGTACTTC.

CDR3 sequence reads: CASSSPGGSGRPNDYEQYF. The CDR3, as DNA: TGTGCCAGCAGTTCGCCCGGTGGTAGCGGGAGGCCCAACGACTACGAGCAGTACTTC. The V call is TRBV6-1, the J call TRBJ2-7; 10 bases map to TRBD2. The junction had 19 bases not matched to a gene; V was cut back by 5 bases and J by 3 bases. Per germline, CDR1 MNHNS and CDR2 SASEGT. CDR3 size: 19 residues.